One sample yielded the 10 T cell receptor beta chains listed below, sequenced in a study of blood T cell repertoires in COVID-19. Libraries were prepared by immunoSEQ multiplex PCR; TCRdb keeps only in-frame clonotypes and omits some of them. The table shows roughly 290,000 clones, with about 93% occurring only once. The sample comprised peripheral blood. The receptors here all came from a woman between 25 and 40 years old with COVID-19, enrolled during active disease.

The chain's CDR3 is CASSRRGGAGEKLFF. The CDR3 bases are TGTGCCAGCAGCCGCCGAGGGGGGGCGGGTGAAAAACTGTTTTTT. The rearrangement joins TRBV14 to TRBJ1-4; D might be TRBD1 (6 bases). The V end lost 4 bases, the J end lost 7 bases, and 16 bases lay between the germline ends. This CDR3 has 15 residues. CDR1 SGHDN and CDR2 FVKESK come from the germline V gene.

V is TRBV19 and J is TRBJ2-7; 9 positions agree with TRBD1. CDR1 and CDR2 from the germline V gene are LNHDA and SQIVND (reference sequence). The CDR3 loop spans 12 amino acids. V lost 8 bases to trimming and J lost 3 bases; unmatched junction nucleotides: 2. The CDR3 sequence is CASLDRGYEQYF. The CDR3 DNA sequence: TGTGCCAGTTTGGACAGGGGCTACGAGCAGTACTTC.

CDR3 nucleotide sequence: TGTGCCAGCAGATGGGGACAGGGGTCCTACGAGCAGTACTTC. It codes for CASRWGQGSYEQYF. The chain carries TRBV2 and TRBJ2-7; 10 nucleotides agree with TRBD1. The germline V gene encodes CDR1 SNHLY and CDR2 FYNNEI. V was clipped by 6 bases and J by 1 base; unmatched bases: 3. This CDR3 has 14 amino acids. Based on the CDR3 plus reference TRBV2 and TRBJ2-7, the full variable domain is EPEVTQTPSHQVTQMGQEVILRCVPISNHLYFYWYRQILGQKVEFLVSFYNNEISEKSEIFDDQFSVERPDGSNFTLKIRSTKLEDSAMYFCASRWGQGSYEQYFGPGTRLTVT.

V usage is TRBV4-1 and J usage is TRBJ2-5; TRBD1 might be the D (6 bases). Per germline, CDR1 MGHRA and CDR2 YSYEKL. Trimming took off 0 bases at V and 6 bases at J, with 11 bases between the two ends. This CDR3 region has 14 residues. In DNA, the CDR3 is TGCGCCAGCAGCCAAGATGAGGGGACAAAGACCCAGTACTTC. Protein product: CASSQDEGTKTQYF.

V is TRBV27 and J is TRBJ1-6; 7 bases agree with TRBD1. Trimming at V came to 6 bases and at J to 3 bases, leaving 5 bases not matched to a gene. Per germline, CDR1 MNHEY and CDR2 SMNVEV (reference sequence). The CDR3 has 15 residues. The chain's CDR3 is CASSVQGLYNSPLHF. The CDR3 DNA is TGTGCCAGCAGCGTACAGGGGCTCTATAATTCACCCCTCCACTTT.

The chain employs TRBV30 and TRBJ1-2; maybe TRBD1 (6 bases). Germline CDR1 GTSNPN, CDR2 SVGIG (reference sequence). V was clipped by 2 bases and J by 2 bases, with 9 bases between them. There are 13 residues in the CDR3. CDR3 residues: CAWSPDRNYGYTF. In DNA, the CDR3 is TGTGCCTGGAGTCCGGACAGAAACTATGGCTACACCTTC.

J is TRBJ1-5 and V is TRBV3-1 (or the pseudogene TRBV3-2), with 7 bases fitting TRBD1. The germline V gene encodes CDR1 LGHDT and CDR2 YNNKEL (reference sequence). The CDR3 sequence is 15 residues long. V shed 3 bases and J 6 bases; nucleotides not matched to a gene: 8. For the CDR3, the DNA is TGTGCCAGCAGCCAGGGGGGACAGAAAGGTCAGCCCCAGCATTTT. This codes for CASSQGGQKGQPQHF.

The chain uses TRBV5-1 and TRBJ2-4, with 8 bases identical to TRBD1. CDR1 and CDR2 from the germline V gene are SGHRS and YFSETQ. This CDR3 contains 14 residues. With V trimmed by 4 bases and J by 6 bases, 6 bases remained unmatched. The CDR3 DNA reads TGCGCCAGCAGCGGGGCAGGGGGCGCAAACATTCAGTACTTC. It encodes CASSGAGGANIQYF.

DNA of the CDR3: TGTGCCAGCACCCTAGACAGCCATAATTCACCCCTCCACTTT. The encoded protein is CASTLDSHNSPLHF. The chain employs TRBV6-5 and TRBJ1-6; tentatively, D is TRBD1 (5 bases). CDR1 and CDR2 (germline): MNHEY, SVGAGI. V lost 7 bases and J 5 bases, leaving 12 bases between the germline ends. CDR3 size: 14 residues.

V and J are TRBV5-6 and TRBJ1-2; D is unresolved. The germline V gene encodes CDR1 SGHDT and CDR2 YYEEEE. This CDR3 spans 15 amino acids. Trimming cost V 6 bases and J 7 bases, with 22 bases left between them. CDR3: CASTPAGFRVVGYTF. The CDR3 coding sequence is TGTGCCAGCACCCCAGCCGGGTTCCGGGTAGTTGGCTACACCTTC.